This passage covers 14 T cell receptor beta chains from one sample sequenced in a study of identifying expanded T cells in peripheral blood. Produced via immunoSEQ multiplex PCR; TCRdb's table is partial and in-frame only. The sample consists of about 130,000 clones, 65% to 90% of them appearing once. Sequenced material: blood. These receptors originate from a person between 18 and 75 years old in good health.

This chain links TRBV29-1 with TRBJ1-2; 11 nucleotides match TRBD1. The CDR3 totals 12 residues. Germline CDR1 and CDR2: SQVTM and ANQGSEA. V lost 3 bases, J lost 8 bases, and 2 bases stayed unmatched. The CDR3 DNA sequence: TGCAGCGTTGAGGGGACAGGGGGAGGCTACACCTTC. It encodes CSVEGTGGGYTF.

The chain is built from TRBV9 and TRBJ2-1, with D perhaps TRBD1 (5 bases). V dropped 4 bases and J dropped 7 bases, with 18 bases sitting between them. Germline CDR1 and CDR2: SGDLS and YYNGEE. The CDR3 totals 15 residues. The CDR3 bases are TGTGCCAGCAGCCCTTCGGTCCAGGGAAGTAATGAGCAGTTCTTC. It yields the protein CASSPSVQGSNEQFF.

The chain combines TRBV6-5 with TRBJ2-1; no clear D gene. The CDR3 extends over 13 amino acids. Germline-derived CDR1 and CDR2 are MNHEY and SVGAGI. Trimming took off 6 bases at V and 10 bases at J, with 16 bases between the two ends. The CDR3 spells CASRSPRTEEQFF. CDR3 DNA: TGTGCCAGCAGGAGCCCTAGGACGGAGGAGCAGTTCTTC.

The chain carries TRBV10-1 and TRBJ2-7; 9 nucleotides align to TRBD2. The CDR3 runs to 14 residues. CDR1 and CDR2 from the germline V gene are WNHNN and SYGVQD (reference sequence). V trimming: 0 bases; J trimming: 6 bases; junction bases outside the gene matches: 3. For the CDR3, the DNA is TGCGCCAGCAGTGAGTCTAGCGGGAGTCCCGAGCAGTACTTC. This sequence encodes CASSESSGSPEQYF.

This clone appeared a single time. The chain is built from TRBV25-1 and TRBJ1-1, with D uncertain. With 1 base removed from V and 0 bases from J, the gap between germline ends came to 6 bases. Germline-derived CDR1 and CDR2 are MGHDK and SYGVNS. The CDR3 consists of 14 residues. In DNA form, the CDR3 reads TGTGCCAGCAGTGAATTGAGGATGAACACTGAAGCTTTCTTT. Its translation: CASSELRMNTEAFF.

Here the CDR3 reads CASSPDPISGANVLTF. CDR3 coding DNA: TGCGCCAGCAGCCCCGATCCGATCTCTGGGGCCAACGTCCTGACTTTC. The V gene is TRBV5-1, the J gene TRBJ2-6; D is undetermined. Trimming stripped 4 bases from V and 0 bases from J, with 11 bases between. This CDR3 is 16 amino acids long. Germline CDR1 SGHRS, CDR2 YFSETQ.

This clone was counted a few times. The chain uses TRBV30 and TRBJ1-1; the D is unclear. The CDR3 sequence is 12 residues long. Germline V gene lookup returns CDR1 GTSNPN and CDR2 SVGIG (reference sequence). Trimming stripped 3 bases from V and 5 bases from J, with 10 bases between. CDR3 protein: CAWSALRTEAFF. CDR3 sequence (DNA): TGTGCCTGGAGCGCCTTGCGTACTGAAGCTTTCTTT.

The chain links TRBV12-5 to TRBJ1-5, with 8 bases identical to TRBD1. Trimming took 7 bases from V and 5 from J; bases not matched to a gene: 7. Germline CDR1 and CDR2: LGHNT and FRNRAP. This CDR3 has 14 residues. In DNA, the CDR3 is TGTGCTAGTGCTTCAGGGGGCGCCGATCAGCCCCAGCATTTT. It encodes CASASGGADQPQHF.

The chain carries TRBV2 and TRBJ2-5; unclear D gene. From germline, CDR1 is SNHLY and CDR2 FYNNEI. With 6 bases removed from V and 5 bases from J, the gap between germline ends came to 7 bases. The CDR3 loop spans 11 amino acids. This chain's CDR3 is CASSVGETQYF. In DNA form, the CDR3 reads TGTGCCAGCAGCGTGGGGGAGACCCAGTACTTC. Full variable domain (missing parts from reference TRBV2 and TRBJ2-5): EPEVTQTPSHQVTQMGQEVILRCVPISNHLYFYWYRQILGQKVEFLVSFYNNEISEKSEIFDDQFSVERPDGSNFTLKIRSTKLEDSAMYFCASSVGETQYFGPGTRLLVL.

V and J are TRBV7-9 and TRBJ2-5; D call uncertain. Trimming removed 3 bases from V and 4 bases from J, with 9 bases in between. CDR3 length: 13 residues. CDR1 and CDR2 from the germline V gene are SEHNR and FQNEAQ (reference sequence). CDR3 protein: CASSFDPRETQYF. As DNA, the CDR3 is TGTGCCAGCAGCTTTGACCCTCGAGAGACCCAGTACTTC.

This clone has a handful of counts. The chain combines TRBV7-9 with TRBJ1-1; 12 bases map to TRBD1. Trimming took 5 bases from V and 1 from J; bases not matched to a gene: 8. This CDR3 comprises 17 residues. The germline V gene encodes CDR1 SEHNR and CDR2 FQNEAQ (reference sequence). The CDR3 loop is CASSPQGQGAGNTEAFF. The CDR3 coding sequence is TGTGCCAGCAGCCCCCAGGGACAGGGGGCCGGGAACACTGAAGCTTTCTTT.

V is TRBV9 and J is TRBJ2-7, with D hard to call. Germline CDR1 and CDR2: SGDLS and YYNGEE. The germline V and J ends were trimmed by 2 bases and 2 bases, with 5 bases remaining between them. The CDR3 totals 12 residues. CDR3 sequence reads: CASSVNAYEQYF. CDR3 nucleotide sequence: TGTGCCAGCAGCGTGAATGCCTACGAGCAGTACTTC.

This rearrangement joins TRBV19 to TRBJ1-5; no clear D gene. This CDR3 region has 15 residues. Germline V CDR1 and CDR2: LNHDA, SQIVND (reference sequence). V was cut by 3 bases and J by 3 bases, with 12 bases left in between. CDR3 DNA: TGTGCCAGTAGTATCGGCAGGTGGGACAATCAGCCCCAGCATTTT. Translation gives CASSIGRWDNQPQHF.

The chain uses TRBV27 and TRBJ2-5; weak D call: TRBD2 (6 bases). This CDR3 has 14 residues. Per germline, CDR1 MNHEY and CDR2 SMNVEV (reference sequence). V was cut by 0 bases and J by 5 bases, with 10 bases left in between. The CDR3: CASSLSAGRETQYF. DNA of the CDR3: TGTGCCAGCAGTTTATCGGCAGGGAGGGAGACCCAGTACTTC.